The rows below give T cell receptor beta chains drawn from one sample of a study of monozygotic twins with inflammatory bowel disease. For each CDR3 protein, TCRdb gives one entry from its re-call of the 5' RACE reads, without DNA. The repertoire table contains about 300,000 distinct CDR3 sequences. Source material: blood. Receptor source: a human donor with ulcerative colitis or Crohn's disease, or a healthy co-twin of an affected twin (not recorded which). The CDR3 runs from the conserved cysteine through the conserved F or W.

j_call v_call cdr3_aa
TRBJ2-1 TRBV30 CAWSGTSGNEQFF
TRBJ2-7 TRBV5-6 CASSLTRSSYEQYF
TRBJ1-5 TRBV15 CATSDRWNQPQHF
TRBJ2-7 TRBV20-1 CSAPKVDGFYEQYF
TRBJ1-6 TRBV20-1 CSAPQGATYNSPLHF
TRBJ2-2 TRBV20-1 CSARDVLAGAGELFF
TRBJ2-7 TRBV5-1 CASSSRLAGNTYEQYF
TRBJ2-7 TRBV29-1 CSVEGLPNEQYF
TRBJ1-2 TRBV5-1 CASSPLSSGYTF
TRBJ2-5 TRBV6-2/TRBV6-3 CASRGGTGKRQETQYF
TRBJ1-2 TRBV29-1 CSVEGGLGNYGYTF
TRBJ2-2 TRBV5-1 CASSLLGANTGELFF
TRBJ1-1 TRBV7-2 CASSSTGVSIEAFF
TRBJ1-1 TRBV11-1 CASSLDLRGTEAFF
TRBJ1-1 TRBV7-9 CASSLEQGARAFF
TRBJ1-3 TRBV27 CASRPGGLSTHSGNTIYF
TRBJ2-2 TRBV24-1 CAVRRVTGELFF
TRBJ2-2 TRBV4-3 CASSRRGGTGELFF
TRBJ1-5 TRBV12-3/TRBV12-4 CASSRTQGLNNQPQHF
TRBJ1-6 TRBV6-5 CASSYSGRGNSPLHF
TRBJ1-1 TRBV7-9 CASSGGQGWAFF
TRBJ1-1 TRBV15 CATSTGTGGKTEAFF
TRBJ2-4 TRBV6-5 CASSYRLAGGFKNIQYF
TRBJ2-7 TRBV20-1 CSAVGTYEQYF
TRBJ1-5 TRBV7-2 CASNPGRAAAFTGPQHF
TRBJ2-5 TRBV7-9 CASSHTGGGETQYF
TRBJ2-2 TRBV9 CASSVGQNTGELFF
TRBJ2-2 TRBV4-3 CASSHESWGTNTGELFF
TRBJ2-4 TRBV20-1 CSASSPGAKNMQYF
TRBJ2-3 TRBV20-1 CSARTSGRRDTQYF
TRBJ2-7 TRBV7-2 CASSLRQAREQYF
TRBJ1-1 TRBV12-3/TRBV12-4 CASSLSGGHGTEAFF
TRBJ2-3 TRBV10-3 CAIKAGGHPDTQYF
TRBJ1-5 TRBV6-2/TRBV6-3 CASSYSLTAGQPQHF
TRBJ2-3 TRBV5-1 CASSPGGGADTQYF